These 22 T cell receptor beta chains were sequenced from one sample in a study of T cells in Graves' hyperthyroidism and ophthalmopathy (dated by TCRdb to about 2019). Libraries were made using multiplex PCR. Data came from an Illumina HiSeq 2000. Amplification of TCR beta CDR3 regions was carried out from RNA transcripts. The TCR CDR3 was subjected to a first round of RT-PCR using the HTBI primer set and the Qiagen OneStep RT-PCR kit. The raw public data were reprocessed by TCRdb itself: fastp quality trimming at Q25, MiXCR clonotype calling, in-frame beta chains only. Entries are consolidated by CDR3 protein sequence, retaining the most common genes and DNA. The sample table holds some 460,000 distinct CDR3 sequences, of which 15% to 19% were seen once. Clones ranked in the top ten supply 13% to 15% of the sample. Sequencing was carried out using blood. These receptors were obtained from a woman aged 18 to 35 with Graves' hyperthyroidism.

CDR3 amino acids: CASSLVTWGLQETQYF. CDR3 sequence (DNA): TGTGCCAGCAGCTTAGTTACGTGGGGTCTACAAGAGACCCAGTACTTC. The J gene is TRBJ2-5, the V gene TRBV7-9, with D unclear. The CDR3 is made up of 16 amino acids. V was cut by 1 base and J by 2 bases, with 14 bases left in between. Germline assignment: CDR1 SEHNR and CDR2 FQNEAQ (reference sequence).

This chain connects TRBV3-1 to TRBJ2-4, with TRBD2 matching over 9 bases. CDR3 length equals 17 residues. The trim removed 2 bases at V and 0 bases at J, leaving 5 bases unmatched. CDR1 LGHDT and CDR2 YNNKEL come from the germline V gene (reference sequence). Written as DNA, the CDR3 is TGTGCCAGCAGCCAAAAAGCGGGAGGAGGAGCCAAAAACATTCAGTACTTC. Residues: CASSQKAGGGAKNIQYF.

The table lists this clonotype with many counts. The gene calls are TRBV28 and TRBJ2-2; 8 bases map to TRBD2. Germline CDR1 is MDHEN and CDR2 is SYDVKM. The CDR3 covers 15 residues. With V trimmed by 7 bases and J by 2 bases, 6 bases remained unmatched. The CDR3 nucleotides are TGTGCCAGCATCACTAGCGGAGTTAACACCGGGGAGCTGTTTTTT. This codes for CASITSGVNTGELFF. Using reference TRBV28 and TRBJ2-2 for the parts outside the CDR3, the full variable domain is DVKVTQSSRYLVKRTGEKVFLECVQDMDHENMFWYRQDPGLGLRLIYFSYDVKMKEKGDIPEGYSVSREKKERFSLILESASTNQTSMYLCASITSGVNTGELFFGEGSRLTVL.

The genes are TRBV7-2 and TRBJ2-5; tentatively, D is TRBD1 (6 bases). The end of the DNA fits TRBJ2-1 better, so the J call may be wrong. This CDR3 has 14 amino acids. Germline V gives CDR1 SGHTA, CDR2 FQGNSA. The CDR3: CASSLPGTRETQFF. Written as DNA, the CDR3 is TGTGCCAGCAGCTTACCAGGGACACGAGAGACCCAGTTCTTC.

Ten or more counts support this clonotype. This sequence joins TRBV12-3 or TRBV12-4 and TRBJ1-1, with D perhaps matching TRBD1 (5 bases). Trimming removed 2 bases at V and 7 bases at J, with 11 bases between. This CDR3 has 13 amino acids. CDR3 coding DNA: TGTGCCAGCAGTTTAAGGGACGGGAATGAAGCTTTCTTT. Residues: CASSLRDGNEAFF.

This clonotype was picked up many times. In DNA, the CDR3 is TGTGCCAGCAGACCCACGGACAGCCAATTGAGGGAAAAACTGTTTTTT. Its protein is CASRPTDSQLREKLFF. This chain links TRBV12-3 or TRBV12-4 with TRBJ1-4, with a tentative D call TRBD1 (6 bases). The CDR3 spans 16 residues. Between the trimmed V and J ends, which lost 6 bases and 8 bases, there was a span of 22 bases.

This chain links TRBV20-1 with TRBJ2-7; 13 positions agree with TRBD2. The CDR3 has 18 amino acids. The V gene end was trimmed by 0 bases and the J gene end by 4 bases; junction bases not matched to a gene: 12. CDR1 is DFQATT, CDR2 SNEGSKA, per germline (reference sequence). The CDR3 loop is CSARDIGLAGAGGYEQYF. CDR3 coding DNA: TGCAGTGCTAGAGATATCGGACTAGCGGGAGCGGGGGGGTACGAGCAGTACTTC.

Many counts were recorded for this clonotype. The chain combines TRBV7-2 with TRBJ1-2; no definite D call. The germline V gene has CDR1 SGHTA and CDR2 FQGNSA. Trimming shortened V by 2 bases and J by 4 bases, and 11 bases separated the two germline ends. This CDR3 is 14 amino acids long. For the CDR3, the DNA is TGTGCCAGCAGCTTAACCGGGCAGTTCTATGGCTACACCTTC. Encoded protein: CASSLTGQFYGYTF.

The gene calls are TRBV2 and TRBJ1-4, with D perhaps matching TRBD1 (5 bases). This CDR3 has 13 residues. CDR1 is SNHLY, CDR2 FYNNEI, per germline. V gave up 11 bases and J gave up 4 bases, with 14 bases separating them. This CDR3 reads CAVPGRNNEKLFF. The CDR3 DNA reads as TGTGCCGTTCCGGGGCGTAATAATGAAAAACTGTTTTTT.

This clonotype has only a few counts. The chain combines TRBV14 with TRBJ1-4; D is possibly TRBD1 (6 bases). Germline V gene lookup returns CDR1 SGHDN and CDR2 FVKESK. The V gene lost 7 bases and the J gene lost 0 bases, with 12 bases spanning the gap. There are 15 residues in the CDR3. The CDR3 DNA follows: TGTGCCAGCATCCGAGGGGGTACAACTAATGAAAAACTGTTTTTT. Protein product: CASIRGGTTNEKLFF. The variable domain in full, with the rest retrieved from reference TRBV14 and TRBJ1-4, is EAGVTQFPSHSVIEKGQTVTLRCDPISGHDNLYWYRRVMGKEIKFLLHFVKESKQDESGMPNNRFLAERTGGTYSTLKVQPAELEDSGVYFCASIRGGTTNEKLFFGSGTQLSVL.

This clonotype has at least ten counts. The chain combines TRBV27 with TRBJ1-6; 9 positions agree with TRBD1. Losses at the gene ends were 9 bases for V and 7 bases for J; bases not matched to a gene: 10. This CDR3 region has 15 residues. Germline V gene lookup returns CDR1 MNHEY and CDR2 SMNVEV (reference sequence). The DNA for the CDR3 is TGTGCCAGTTCCGGGACAGGGACGAACAATTCACCCCTCCACTTT. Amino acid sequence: CASSGTGTNNSPLHF.

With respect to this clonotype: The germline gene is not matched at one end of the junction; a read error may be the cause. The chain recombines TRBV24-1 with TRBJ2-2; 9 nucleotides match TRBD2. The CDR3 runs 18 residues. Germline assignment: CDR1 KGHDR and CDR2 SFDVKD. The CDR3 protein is CTTSSGGTGIGNTGELFF. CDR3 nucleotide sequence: TGTACCACCAGTAGCGGGGGAACAGGGATAGGGAACACCGGGGAGCTGTTTTTT.

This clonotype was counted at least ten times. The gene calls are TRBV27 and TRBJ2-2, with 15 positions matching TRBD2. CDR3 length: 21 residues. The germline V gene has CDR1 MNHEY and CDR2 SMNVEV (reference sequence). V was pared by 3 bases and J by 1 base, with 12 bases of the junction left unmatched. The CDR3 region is CASSFFSGTSGRRGNTGELFF. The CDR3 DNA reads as TGTGCCAGCAGTTTTTTTTCCGGGACTAGCGGGAGGCGGGGGAACACCGGGGAGCTGTTTTTT.

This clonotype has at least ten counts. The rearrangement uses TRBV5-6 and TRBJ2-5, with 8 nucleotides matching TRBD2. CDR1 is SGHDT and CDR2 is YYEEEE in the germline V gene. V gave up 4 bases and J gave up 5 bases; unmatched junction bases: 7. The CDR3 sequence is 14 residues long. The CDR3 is CASSPRPGGETQYF. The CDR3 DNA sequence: TGTGCCAGCAGCCCACGACCGGGAGGGGAGACCCAGTACTTC.

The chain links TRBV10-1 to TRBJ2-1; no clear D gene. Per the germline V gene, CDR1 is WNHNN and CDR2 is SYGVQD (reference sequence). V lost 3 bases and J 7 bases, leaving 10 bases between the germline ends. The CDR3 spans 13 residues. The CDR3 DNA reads TGCGCCAGCAGTGAAGGCAGGCCAAATGAGCAGTTCTTC. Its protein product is CASSEGRPNEQFF.

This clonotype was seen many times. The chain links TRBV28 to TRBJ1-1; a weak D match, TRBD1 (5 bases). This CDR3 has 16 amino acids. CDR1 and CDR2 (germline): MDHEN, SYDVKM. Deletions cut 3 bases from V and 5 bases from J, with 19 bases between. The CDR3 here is CASSFFGGKERTEAFF. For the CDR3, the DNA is TGTGCCAGCAGTTTTTTCGGGGGGAAGGAACGGACTGAAGCTTTCTTT.

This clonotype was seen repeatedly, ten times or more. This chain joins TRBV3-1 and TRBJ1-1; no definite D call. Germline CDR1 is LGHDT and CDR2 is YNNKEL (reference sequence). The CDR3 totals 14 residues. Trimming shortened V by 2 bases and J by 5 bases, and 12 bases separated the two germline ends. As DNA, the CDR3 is TGTGCCAGCAGCCAAAAGACGCGGGTGACTGAAGCTTTCTTT. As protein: CASSQKTRVTEAFF.

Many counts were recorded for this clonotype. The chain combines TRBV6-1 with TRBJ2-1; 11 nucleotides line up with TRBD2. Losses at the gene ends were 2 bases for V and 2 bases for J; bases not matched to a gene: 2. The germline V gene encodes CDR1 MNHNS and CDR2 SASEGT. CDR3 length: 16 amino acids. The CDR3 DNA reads TGTGCCAGCAGTGAAACTAGCGGGGGAACCTACAATGAGCAGTTCTTC. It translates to CASSETSGGTYNEQFF.

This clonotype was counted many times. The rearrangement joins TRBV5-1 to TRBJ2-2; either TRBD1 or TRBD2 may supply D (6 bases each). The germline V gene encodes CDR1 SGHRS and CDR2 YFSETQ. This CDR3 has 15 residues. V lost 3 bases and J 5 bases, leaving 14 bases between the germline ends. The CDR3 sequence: CASSSARGRTGELFF. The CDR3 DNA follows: TGCGCCAGCAGCTCGGCCCGGGGGCGAACCGGGGAGCTGTTTTTT.

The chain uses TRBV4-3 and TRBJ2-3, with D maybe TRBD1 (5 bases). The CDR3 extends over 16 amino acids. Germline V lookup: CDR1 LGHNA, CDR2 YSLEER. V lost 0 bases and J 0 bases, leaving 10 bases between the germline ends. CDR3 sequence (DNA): TGCGCCAGCAGCCAAGAAACAGGCACTAGCACAGATACGCAGTATTTT. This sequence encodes CASSQETGTSTDTQYF.

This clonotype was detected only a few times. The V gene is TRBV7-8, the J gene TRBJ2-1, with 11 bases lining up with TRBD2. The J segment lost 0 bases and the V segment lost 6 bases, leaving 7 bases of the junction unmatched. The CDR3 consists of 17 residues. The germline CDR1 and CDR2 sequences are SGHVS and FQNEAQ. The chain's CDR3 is CASRPTSGASSYNEQFF. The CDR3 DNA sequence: TGTGCCAGCAGACCGACTAGCGGGGCTAGCTCCTACAATGAGCAGTTCTTC.

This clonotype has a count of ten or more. Here the CDR3 DNA reads TGTGCCAGCAGTGAAGCCCCGCCGGAGTTTGATCAGCCCCAGCATTTT. It encodes CASSEAPPEFDQPQHF. The genes are TRBV6-1 and TRBJ1-5, with no clear D. Germline lookup yields CDR1 MNHNS and CDR2 SASEGT. The CDR3 totals 16 residues. Trimming shortened V by 0 bases and J by 5 bases, and 14 bases separated the two germline ends.